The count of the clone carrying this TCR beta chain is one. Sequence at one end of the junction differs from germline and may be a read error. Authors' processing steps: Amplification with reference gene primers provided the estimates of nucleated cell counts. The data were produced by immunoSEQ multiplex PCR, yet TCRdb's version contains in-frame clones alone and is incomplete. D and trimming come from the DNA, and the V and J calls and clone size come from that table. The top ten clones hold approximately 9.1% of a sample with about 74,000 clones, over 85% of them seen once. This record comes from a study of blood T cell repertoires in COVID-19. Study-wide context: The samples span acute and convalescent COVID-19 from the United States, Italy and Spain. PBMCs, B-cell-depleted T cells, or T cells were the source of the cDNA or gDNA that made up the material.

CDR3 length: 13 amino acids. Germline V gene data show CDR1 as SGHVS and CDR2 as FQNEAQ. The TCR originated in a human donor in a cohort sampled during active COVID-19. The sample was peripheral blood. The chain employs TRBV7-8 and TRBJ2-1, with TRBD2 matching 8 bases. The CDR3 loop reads CASSLSWASGLIF. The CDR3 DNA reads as TGTGCCAGCAGCTTATCATGGGCTAGCGGGTTGATCTTC.